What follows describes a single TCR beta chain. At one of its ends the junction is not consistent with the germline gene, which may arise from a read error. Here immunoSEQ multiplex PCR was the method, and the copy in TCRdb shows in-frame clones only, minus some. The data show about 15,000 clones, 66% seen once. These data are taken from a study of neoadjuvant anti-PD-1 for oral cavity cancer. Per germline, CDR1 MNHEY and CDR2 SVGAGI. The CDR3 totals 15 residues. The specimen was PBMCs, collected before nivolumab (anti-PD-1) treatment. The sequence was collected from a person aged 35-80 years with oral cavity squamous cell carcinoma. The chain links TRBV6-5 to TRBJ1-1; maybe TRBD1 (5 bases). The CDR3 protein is CASGYLGRMNTEAFF. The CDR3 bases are TGTGCCAGCGGTTACTTGGGACGTATGAACACTGAAGCTTTCTTT.